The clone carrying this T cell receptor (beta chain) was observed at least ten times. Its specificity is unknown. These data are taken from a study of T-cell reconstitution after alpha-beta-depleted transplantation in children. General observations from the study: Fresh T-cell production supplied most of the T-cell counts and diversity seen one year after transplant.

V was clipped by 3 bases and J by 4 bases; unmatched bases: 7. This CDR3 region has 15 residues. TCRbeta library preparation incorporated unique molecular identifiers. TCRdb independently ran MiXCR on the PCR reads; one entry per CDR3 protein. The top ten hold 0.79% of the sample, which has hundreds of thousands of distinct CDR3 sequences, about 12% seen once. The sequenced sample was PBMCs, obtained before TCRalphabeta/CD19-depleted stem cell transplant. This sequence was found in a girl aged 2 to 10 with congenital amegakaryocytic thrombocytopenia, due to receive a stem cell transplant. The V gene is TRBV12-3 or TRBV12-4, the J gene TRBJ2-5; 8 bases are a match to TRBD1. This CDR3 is CASSFLGQVVETQYF. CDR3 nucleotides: TGTGCCAGCAGTTTTTTGGGACAGGTCGTAGAGACCCAGTACTTC.